Listed here is a single T cell receptor (beta chain). Its specificity is unknown. The data were taken from a study of lymphopenia after photon versus proton radiotherapy. Profiling relied on immunoSEQ multiplex PCR, and the TCRdb table lists in-frame clones only, not all of them. The table lists tens of thousands of clones, approximately 81% of them singletons. Findings of the study overall: Larger post-nadir TCR diversity loss correlated inversely with survival in deceased patients. Only patients who died were analyzed for survival; proton advantage is unproven. Photon-treated patients lost naive T cells and TCR diversity; proton-treated stayed stable. After the lymphocyte nadir, photon-treated repertoires showed oligoclonal expansion, especially of CD8+ Temra cells.

The source material was peripheral blood, sampled from a patient treated with photon-based radiotherapy. The TCR originated in a man aged 55 to 69 with pancreatic cancer.

CDR3 DNA: TGCGCCAGCAGCTTGGATGGCGGGGGGGATGAGCAGTTCTTC. It translates to CASSLDGGGDEQFF. This chain links TRBV5-1 with TRBJ2-1; the match to TRBD2 covers 9 bases. V was clipped by 0 bases and J by 8 bases; unmatched bases: 3. The CDR3 contains 14 residues. Germline V gene lookup returns CDR1 SGHRS and CDR2 YFSETQ.